This T cell receptor beta chain was found in a study of Graves' ophthalmopathy and Graves' hyperthyroidism. Study-wide results and limits: Sensitivity reached 85% to 90% and specificity about 81% for a 13-signature model separating ophthalmopathy from stable hyperthyroidism.

For repertoire sequencing, the TCR beta CDR3 regions were amplified from RNA transcripts. First-round RT-PCR relied on HTBI primers, and a second-round multiplex PCR came next. TCRdb redid the calling of the multiplex PCR reads with MiXCR, one entry per CDR3 protein. The sample records about 1.1 million distinct CDR3 sequences, about two fifths being singletons. This CDR3 region has 14 residues. Germline-derived CDR1 and CDR2 are SGHTA and FQGNSA. V lost 1 base, J lost 7 bases, and 14 bases lay in between. This clonotype was observed a handful of times. Its antigen remains unidentified. Among the exclusions were patients with other autoimmune diseases, uncontrolled infections, pregnancy or lactation.

Sample: peripheral blood or thyroid tissue (not recorded which). The TCR originated in an adult man with Graves' hyperthyroidism. The genes are TRBV7-2 and TRBJ2-7, with D possibly TRBD1 on 6 matching bases. This chain's CDR3 is CASSLEADSKEQYF. The CDR3 DNA reads as TGTGCCAGCAGCTTAGAGGCGGACAGTAAAGAGCAGTACTTC.